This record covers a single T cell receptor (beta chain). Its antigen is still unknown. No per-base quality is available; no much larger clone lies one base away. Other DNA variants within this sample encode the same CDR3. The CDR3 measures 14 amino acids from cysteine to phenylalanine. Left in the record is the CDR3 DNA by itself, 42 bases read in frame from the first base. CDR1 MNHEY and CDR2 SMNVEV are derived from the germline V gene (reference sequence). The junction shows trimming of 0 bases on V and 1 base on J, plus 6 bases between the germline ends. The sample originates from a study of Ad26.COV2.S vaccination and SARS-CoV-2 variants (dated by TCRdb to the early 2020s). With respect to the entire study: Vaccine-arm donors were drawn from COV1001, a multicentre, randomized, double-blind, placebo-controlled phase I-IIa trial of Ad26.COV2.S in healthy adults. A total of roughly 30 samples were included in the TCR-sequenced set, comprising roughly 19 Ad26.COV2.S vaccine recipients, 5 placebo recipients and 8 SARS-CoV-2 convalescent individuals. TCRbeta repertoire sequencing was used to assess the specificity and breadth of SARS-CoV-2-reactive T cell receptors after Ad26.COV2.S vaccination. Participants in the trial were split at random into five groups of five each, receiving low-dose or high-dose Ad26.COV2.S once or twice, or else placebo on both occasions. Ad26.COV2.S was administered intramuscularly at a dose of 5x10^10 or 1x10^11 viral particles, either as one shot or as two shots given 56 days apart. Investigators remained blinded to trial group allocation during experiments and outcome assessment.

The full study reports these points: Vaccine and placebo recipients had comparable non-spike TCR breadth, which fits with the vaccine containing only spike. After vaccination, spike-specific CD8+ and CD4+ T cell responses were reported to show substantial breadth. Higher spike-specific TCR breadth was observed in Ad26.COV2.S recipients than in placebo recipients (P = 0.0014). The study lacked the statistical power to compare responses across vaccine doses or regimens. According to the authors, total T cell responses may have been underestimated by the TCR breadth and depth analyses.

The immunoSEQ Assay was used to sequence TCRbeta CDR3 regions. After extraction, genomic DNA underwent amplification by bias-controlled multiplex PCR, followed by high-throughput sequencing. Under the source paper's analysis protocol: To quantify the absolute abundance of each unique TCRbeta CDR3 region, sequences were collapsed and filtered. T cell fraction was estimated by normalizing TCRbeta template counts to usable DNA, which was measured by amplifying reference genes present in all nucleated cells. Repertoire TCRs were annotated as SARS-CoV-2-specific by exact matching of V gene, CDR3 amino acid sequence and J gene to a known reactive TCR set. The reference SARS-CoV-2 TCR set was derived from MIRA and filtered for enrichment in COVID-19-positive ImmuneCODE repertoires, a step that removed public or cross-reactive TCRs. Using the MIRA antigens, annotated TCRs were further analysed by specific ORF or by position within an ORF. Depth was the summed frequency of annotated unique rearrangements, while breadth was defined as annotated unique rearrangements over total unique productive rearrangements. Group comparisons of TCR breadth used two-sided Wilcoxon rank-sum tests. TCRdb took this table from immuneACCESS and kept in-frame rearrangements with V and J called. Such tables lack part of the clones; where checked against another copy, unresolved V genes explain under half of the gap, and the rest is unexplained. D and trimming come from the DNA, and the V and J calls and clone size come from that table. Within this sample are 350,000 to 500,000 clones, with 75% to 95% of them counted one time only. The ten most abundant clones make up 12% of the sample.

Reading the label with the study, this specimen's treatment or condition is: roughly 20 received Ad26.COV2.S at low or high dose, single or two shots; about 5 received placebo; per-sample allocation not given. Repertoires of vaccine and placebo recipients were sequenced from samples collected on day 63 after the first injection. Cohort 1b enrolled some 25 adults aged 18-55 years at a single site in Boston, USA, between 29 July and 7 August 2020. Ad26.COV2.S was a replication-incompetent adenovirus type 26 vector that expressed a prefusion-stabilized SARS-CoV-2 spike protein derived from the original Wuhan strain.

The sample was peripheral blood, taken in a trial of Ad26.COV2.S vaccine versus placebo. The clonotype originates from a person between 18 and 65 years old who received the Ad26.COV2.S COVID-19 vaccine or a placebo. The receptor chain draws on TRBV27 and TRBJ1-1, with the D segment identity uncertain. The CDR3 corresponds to CASSLSGQNTEAFF. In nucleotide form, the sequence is TGTGCCAGCAGTTTATCTGGGCAGAACACTGAAGCTTTCTTT.